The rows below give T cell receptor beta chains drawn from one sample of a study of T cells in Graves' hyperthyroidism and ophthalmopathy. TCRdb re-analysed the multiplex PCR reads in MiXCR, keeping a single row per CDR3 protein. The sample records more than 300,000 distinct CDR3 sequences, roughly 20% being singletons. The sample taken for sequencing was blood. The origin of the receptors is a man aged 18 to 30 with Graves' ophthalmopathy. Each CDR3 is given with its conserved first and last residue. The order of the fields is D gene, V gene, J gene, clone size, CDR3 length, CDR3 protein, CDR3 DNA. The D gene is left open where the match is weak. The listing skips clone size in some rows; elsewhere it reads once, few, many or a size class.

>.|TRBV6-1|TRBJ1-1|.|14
CASSEVRPPVGAFF
TGTGCCAGCAGTGAAGTAAGACCTCCAGTGGGGGCTTTCTTT
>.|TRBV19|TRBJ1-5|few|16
CASSMNIMGPGQPQHF
TGTGCCAGTAGTATGAACATCATGGGCCCCGGTCAGCCCCAGCATTTT
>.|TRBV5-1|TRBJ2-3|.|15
CASSLGTEGTDTQYF
TGCGCCAGCAGCTTAGGTACGGAGGGAACAGATACGCAGTATTTT
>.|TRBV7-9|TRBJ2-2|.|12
CASSYPTGELFF
TGTGCCAGCTCTTACCCCACCGGGGAGCTGTTTTTT
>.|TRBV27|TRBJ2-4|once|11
CASSFPNIQYF
TGTGCCAGCAGTTTCCCAAACATTCAGTACTTC
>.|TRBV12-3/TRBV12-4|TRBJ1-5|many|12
CASRKGNQPQHF
TGTGCCAGCAGGAAGGGAAATCAGCCCCAGCATTTT
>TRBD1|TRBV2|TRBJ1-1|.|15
CAGGTGSKMNTEAFF
TGTGCCGGGGGGACAGGGTCCAAAATGAACACTGAAGCTTTCTTT
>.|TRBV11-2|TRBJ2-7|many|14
CASSLTDWAYEQYF
TGTGCCAGCAGCCTGACGGACTGGGCCTACGAGCAGTACTTC
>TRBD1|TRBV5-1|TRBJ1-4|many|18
CASSPGTGRSSTNEKLFF
TGCGCCAGCAGTCCCGGGACAGGGAGGAGTTCGACTAATGAAAAACTGTTTTTT
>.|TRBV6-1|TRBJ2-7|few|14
CASIRPGQDYEQYF
TGTGCCAGCATTCGCCCGGGACAAGACTACGAGCAGTACTTC
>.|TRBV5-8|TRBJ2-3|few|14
CASSPMTSTDTQYF
TGTGCCAGCAGCCCGATGACTAGCACAGATACGCAGTATTTT
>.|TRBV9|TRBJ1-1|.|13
CASSVSSGSEAFF
TGTGCCAGCAGCGTAAGCTCAGGCAGTGAAGCTTTCTTT
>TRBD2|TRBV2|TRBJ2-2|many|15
CASILGLAGTGELFF
TGTGCCAGCATCCTCGGACTAGCGGGGACCGGGGAGCTGTTTTTT
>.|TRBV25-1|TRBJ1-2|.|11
CASSETDRVTF
TGTGCCAGCAGCGAAACAGACCGCGTTACCTTC
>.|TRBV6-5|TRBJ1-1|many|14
CASSYGGANTEAFF
TGTGCCAGCAGTTATGGGGGGGCGAACACTGAAGCTTTCTTT
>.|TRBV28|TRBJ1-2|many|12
CASSLSYRGYTF
TGTGCCAGCAGTTTGTCCTACCGGGGCTACACCTTC
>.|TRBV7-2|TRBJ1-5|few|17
CASSSPTEYYSNQPQHF
TGTGCCAGCAGCTCACCGACAGAGTATTATAGCAATCAGCCCCAGCATTTT
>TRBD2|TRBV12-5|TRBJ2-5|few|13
CASGSSGGETQYF
TGTGCTAGTGGATCTAGCGGGGGGGAGACCCAGTACTTC
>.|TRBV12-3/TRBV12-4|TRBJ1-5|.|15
CASSLGLQGAQPQHF
TGTGCCAGCAGTTTAGGATTACAGGGCGCTCAGCCCCAGCATTTT
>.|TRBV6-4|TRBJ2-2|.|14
CASSDRQGTGELFF
TGTGCCAGCAGTGACCGGCAGGGAACCGGGGAGCTGTTTTTT
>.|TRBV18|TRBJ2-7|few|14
CASSPPGEAYEQYF
TGTGCCAGCTCACCACCGGGGGAGGCCTACGAGCAGTACTTC
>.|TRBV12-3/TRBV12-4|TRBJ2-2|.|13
CASNLDSTGELFF
TGTGCCAGCAACTTGGACAGCACCGGGGAGCTGTTTTTT
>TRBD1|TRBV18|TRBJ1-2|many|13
CASSITGDYGYTF
TGTGCCAGCTCAATTACAGGGGACTATGGCTACACCTTC
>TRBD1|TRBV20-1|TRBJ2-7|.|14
CSANPPGQPYEQYF
TGCAGTGCTAACCCACCGGGACAGCCCTACGAGCAGTACTTC
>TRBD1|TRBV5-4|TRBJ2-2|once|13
CASSRTGTGELFF
TGTGCCAGCAGCCGGACAGGGACCGGGGAGCTGTTTTTT
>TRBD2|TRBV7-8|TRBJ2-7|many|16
CASSLVLAGDTYEQYF
TGTGCCAGCAGCTTAGTGCTAGCGGGGGACACCTACGAGCAGTACTTC